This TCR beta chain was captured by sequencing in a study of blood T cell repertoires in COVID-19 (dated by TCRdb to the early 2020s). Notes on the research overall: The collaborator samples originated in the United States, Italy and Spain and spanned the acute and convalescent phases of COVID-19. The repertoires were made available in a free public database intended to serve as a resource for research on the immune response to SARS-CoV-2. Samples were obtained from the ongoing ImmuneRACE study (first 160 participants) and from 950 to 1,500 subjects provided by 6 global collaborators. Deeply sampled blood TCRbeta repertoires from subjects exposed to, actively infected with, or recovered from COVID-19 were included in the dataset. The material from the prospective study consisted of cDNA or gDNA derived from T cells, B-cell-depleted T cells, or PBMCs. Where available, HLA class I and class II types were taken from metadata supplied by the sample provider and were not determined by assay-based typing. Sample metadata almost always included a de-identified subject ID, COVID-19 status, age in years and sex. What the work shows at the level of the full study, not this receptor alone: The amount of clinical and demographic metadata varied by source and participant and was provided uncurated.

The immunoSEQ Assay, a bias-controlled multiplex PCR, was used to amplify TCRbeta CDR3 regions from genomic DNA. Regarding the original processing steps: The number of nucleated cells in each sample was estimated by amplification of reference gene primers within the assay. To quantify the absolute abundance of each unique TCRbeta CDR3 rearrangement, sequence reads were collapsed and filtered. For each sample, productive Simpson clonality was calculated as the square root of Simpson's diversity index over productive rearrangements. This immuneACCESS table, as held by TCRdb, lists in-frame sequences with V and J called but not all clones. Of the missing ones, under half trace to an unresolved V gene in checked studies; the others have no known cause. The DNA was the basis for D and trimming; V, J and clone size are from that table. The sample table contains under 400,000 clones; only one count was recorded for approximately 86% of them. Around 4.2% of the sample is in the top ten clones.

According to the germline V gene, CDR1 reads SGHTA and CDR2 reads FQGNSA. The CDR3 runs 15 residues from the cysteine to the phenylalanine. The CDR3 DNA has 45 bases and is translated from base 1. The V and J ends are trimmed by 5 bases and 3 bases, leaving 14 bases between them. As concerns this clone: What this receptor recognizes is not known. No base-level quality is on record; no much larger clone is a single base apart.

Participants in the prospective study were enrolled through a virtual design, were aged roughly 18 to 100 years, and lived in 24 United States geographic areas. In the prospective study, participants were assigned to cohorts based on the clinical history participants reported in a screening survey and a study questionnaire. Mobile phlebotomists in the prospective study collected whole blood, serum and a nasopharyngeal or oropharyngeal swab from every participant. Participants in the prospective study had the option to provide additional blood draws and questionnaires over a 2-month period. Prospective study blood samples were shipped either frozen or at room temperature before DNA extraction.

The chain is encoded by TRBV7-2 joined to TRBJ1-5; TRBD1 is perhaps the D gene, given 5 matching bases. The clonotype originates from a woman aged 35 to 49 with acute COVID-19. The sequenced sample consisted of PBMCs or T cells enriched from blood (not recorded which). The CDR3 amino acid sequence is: CASSQKLGANQPQHF. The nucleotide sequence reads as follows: TGTGCCAGCAGCCAAAAATTAGGGGCCAATCAGCCCCAGCATTTT.